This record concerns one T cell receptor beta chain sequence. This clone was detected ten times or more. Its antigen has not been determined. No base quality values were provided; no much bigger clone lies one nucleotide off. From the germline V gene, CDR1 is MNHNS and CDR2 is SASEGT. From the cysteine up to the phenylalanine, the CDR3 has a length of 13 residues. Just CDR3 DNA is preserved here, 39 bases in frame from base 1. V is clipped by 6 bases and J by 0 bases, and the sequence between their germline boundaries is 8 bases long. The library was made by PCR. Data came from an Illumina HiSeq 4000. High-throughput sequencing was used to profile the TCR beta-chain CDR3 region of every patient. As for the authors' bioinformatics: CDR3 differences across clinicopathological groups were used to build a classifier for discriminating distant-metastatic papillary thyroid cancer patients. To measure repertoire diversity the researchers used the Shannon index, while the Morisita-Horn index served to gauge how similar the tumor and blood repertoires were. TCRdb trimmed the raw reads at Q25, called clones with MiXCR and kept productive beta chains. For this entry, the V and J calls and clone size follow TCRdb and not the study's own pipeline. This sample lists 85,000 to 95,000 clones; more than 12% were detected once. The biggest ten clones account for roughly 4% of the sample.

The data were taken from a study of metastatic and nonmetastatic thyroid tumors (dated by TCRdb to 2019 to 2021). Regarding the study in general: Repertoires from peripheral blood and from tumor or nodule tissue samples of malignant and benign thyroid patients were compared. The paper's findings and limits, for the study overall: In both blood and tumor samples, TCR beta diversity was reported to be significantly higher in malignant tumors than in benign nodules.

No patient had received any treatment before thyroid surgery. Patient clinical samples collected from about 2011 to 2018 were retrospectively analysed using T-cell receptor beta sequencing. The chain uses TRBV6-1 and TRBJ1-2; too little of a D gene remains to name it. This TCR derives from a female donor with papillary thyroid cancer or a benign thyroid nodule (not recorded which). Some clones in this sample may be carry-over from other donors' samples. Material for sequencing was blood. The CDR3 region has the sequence CASRPSPNYGYTF. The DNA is TGTGCCAGCAGGCCCTCTCCTAACTATGGCTACACCTTC.